A single TCR beta chain is shown here with its context. This sample was included in a study of T cell responses to AZD1222 COVID-19 vaccine. CDR3 length: 15 amino acids. The germline CDR1 and CDR2 sequences are LGHNA and YSLEER. The V end was cut by 0 bases, the J end by 6 bases, with 15 bases between. Profiled with immunoSEQ multiplex PCR; TCRdb holds only in-frame clones, not every one. This table holds over 100,000 clones, approximately 89% found once. The chain combines TRBV4-3 with TRBJ2-7; D is perhaps TRBD2 (6 bases). The starting material was peripheral blood, obtained 28 days after the second AZD1222 dose. The TCR comes from an adult who received the AZD1222 COVID-19 vaccine. CDR3 residues: CASSQEAGTSREQYF. The CDR3 DNA is TGCGCCAGCAGCCAAGAGGCGGGGACCTCTCGCGAGCAGTACTTC.